This T cell receptor (beta chain) was captured by sequencing in a study of T cell responses to AZD1222 COVID-19 vaccine. TCRdb keeps only in-frame clones here, not all; method: immunoSEQ multiplex PCR. This sample has about 100,000 clones, with 90% to 95% found just once. This clone was counted a single time. Sequencing used peripheral blood, obtained 28 days after the second AZD1222 dose. The TCR originated in an adult who received the AZD1222 COVID-19 vaccine.

This CDR3 reads CASSQDRGYEQYF. Here the CDR3 DNA reads TGCGCCAGCAGCCAAGATAGGGGCTACGAGCAGTACTTC. This rearrangement joins TRBV4-1 to TRBJ2-7; tentative D call: TRBD1 (5 bases). Deletions cut 0 bases from V and 3 bases from J, with 6 bases between. Germline-derived CDR1 and CDR2 are MGHRA and YSYEKL. This CDR3 has 13 amino acids.